This TCR beta chain was documented in a study of T cell responses to AZD1222 COVID-19 vaccine. Assay: immunoSEQ multiplex PCR; the TCRdb copy retains only in-frame clones and omits some. This table holds 75,000 to 90,000 clones, 70% to 90% found once. This receptor was obtained from an adult in good health. This material consisted of peripheral blood, taken on day 0 of AZD1222 vaccination.

For the CDR3, the DNA is TGTGCCAGCAGCGTAGGGGGACAGAGCTCCTATAATTCACCCCTCCACTTT. This encodes CASSVGGQSSYNSPLHF. This chain connects TRBV9 to TRBJ1-6, with TRBD1 matching 7 bases. Germline V gene data show CDR1 as SGDLS and CDR2 as YYNGEE. V lost 0 bases and J lost 0; bases outside the gene matches: 3. The CDR3 contains 17 residues.